Shown below are 19 T cell receptor beta chains from a single sample sequenced in a study of cytomegalovirus exposure and HLA in healthy donors. PCR was performed using 60 Vbeta and 13 Jbeta primers. The data were produced by immunoSEQ multiplex PCR, yet TCRdb's version contains in-frame clones alone and is incomplete. The table lists about 120,000 clones. Sequenced input: PBMCs. The receptors were gathered from a man aged 18 to 35 in good health and CMV-seronegative.

This chain joins TRBV27 and TRBJ1-5; D uncertain. The CDR3 extends over 15 amino acids. Germline lookup yields CDR1 MNHEY and CDR2 SMNVEV (reference sequence). V shed 6 bases and J shed 2 bases, with 14 bases lying between them. CDR3 nucleotide sequence: TGTGCCAGCAGCTTGGACTGGGGTGGCAATCAGCCCCAGCATTTT. Translating it yields CASSLDWGGNQPQHF.

The CDR3 here is CASSPLNSGGRDTQYF. CDR3 nucleotides: TGTGCCAGCAGCCCGTTAAATAGCGGGGGGAGAGATACGCAGTATTTT. The chain has TRBV7-9 and TRBJ2-3; 10 bases map to TRBD2. The junction had 10 bases not matched to a gene; V was cut back by 5 bases and J by 5 bases. Germline values: CDR1 SEHNR, CDR2 FQNEAQ (reference sequence). There are 16 residues in the CDR3. Together with reference TRBV7-9 and TRBJ2-3, the CDR3 gives the full variable domain: DTGVSQNPRHKITKRGQNVTFRCDPISEHNRLYWYRQTLGQGPEFLTYFQNEAQLEKSRLLSDRFSAERPKGSFSTLEIQRTEQGDSAMYLCASSPLNSGGRDTQYFGPGTRLTVL.

The chain is built from TRBV18 and TRBJ1-4; 8 bases agree with TRBD1. The CDR3 runs 14 residues. CDR1 and CDR2 from the germline V gene are KGHSH and LQKENI. V trimming: 3 bases; J trimming: 8 bases; junction bases outside the gene matches: 5. Written as DNA, the CDR3 is TGTGCCAGCTCACCGGACAGGGTTAACGAAAAACTGTTTTTT. It translates to CASSPDRVNEKLFF.

The rearrangement links TRBV11-2 to TRBJ2-7; TRBD1 matches at 7 bases. The germline CDR1 and CDR2 sequences are SGHAT and FQNNGV. V trimming: 0 bases; J trimming: 5 bases; junction bases outside the gene matches: 7. This CDR3 is 15 amino acids long. CDR3 DNA sequence: TGTGCCAGCAGCTTAGAAACAGGGGCCCACCACGAGCAGTACTTC. The encoded protein is CASSLETGAHHEQYF.

The CDR3 loop reads CASREILSTEAFF. As DNA, the CDR3 is TGTGCCAGCAGAGAAATCCTTAGCACTGAAGCTTTCTTT. This chain connects TRBV6-1 to TRBJ1-1, with D unresolved. V was clipped by 6 bases and J by 4 bases, with 12 bases between them. Germline V lookup: CDR1 MNHNS, CDR2 SASEGT. This CDR3 spans 13 amino acids.

CDR3 loop: CASRLTRLQETQYF. The CDR3 DNA reads as TGTGCAAGTCGCTTAACTAGGCTCCAAGAGACCCAGTACTTC. V usage is TRBV12-2 and J usage is TRBJ2-5; TRBD2, the table's D call, was not compared with the DNA. TRBV12-2 is termed a pseudogene. There are 14 residues in the CDR3.

The rearrangement uses TRBV6-5 and TRBJ2-7, with D perhaps matching TRBD2 (6 bases). The germline V gene encodes CDR1 MNHEY and CDR2 SVGAGI. CDR3 size: 13 residues. The ends were cut back, 6 bases at V and 6 bases at J, with 15 bases in the middle. The CDR3 region has the DNA TGTGCCAGCAGGATGGGACTCAACCGCGAGCAGTACTTC. Amino acids: CASRMGLNREQYF.

This chain joins TRBV19 and TRBJ1-5; the match to TRBD1 covers 7 bases. CDR1 is LNHDA, CDR2 SQIVND, per germline (reference sequence). The CDR3 is 15 amino acids. Unmatched junction bases numbered 3, after V lost 4 bases and J lost 0 bases. Here the CDR3 reads CASSRTGFSNQPQHF. The CDR3 DNA follows: TGTGCCAGTAGTAGGACAGGTTTTAGCAATCAGCCCCAGCATTTT. Variable domain in full (rest from reference TRBV19 and TRBJ1-5): DGGITQSPKYLFRKEGQNVTLSCEQNLNHDAMYWYRQDPGQGLRLIYYSQIVNDFQKGDIAEGYSVSREKKESFPLTVTSAQKNPTAFYLCASSRTGFSNQPQHFGDGTRLSIL.

The V gene is TRBV2, the J gene TRBJ2-7; a possible D gene is TRBD1 (5 bases). The V gene's germline CDR1 is SNHLY and CDR2 FYNNEI. V was pared by 7 bases and J by 3 bases, with 10 bases between. The length of the CDR3 is 12 residues. The CDR3 is CASTPGHYEQYF. The DNA of the CDR3 is TGTGCCAGCACTCCCGGACACTACGAGCAGTACTTC.

The rearrangement joins TRBV28 to TRBJ1-2; no clear D. Germline V gene data show CDR1 as MDHEN and CDR2 as SYDVKM. V lost 3 bases and J lost 4, with 3 bases in between. CDR3 length: 11 residues. CDR3 protein: CASSFGYGYTF. In nucleotides, the CDR3 is TGTGCCAGCAGTTTCGGCTATGGCTACACCTTC.

The chain recombines TRBV7-9 with TRBJ2-7; 10 nucleotides align to TRBD2. Per the germline V gene, CDR1 is SEHNR and CDR2 is FQNEAQ (reference sequence). Trimming cost V 5 bases and J 3 bases; bases outside gene matches: 10. CDR3 size: 16 residues. CDR3 bases: TGTGCCAGCAGCCCCCCCAGCGGGAGGGCCGGCTACGAGCAGTACTTC. Translated: CASSPPSGRAGYEQYF. Looking up the rest from reference TRBV7-9 and TRBJ2-7 gives the full variable domain: DTGVSQNPRHKITKRGQNVTFRCDPISEHNRLYWYRQTLGQGPEFLTYFQNEAQLEKSRLLSDRFSAERPKGSFSTLEIQRTEQGDSAMYLCASSPPSGRAGYEQYFGPGTRLTVT.

The gene calls are TRBV27 and TRBJ1-5; D unclear. The length of the CDR3 is 16 residues. CDR1 and CDR2 (germline): MNHEY, SMNVEV (reference sequence). V lost 1 base and J lost 3, with 13 bases in between. CDR3 in DNA: TGTGCCAGCAGTTTATTTGGCATGGGAGACAATCAGCCCCAGCATTTT. Translating it yields CASSLFGMGDNQPQHF.

The genes are TRBV6-5 and TRBJ2-7, with D hard to call. Germline V gene sequence: CDR1 MNHEY, CDR2 SVGAGI. The CDR3 is 13 amino acids. Trimming pared 2 bases from V and 2 bases from J, leaving 7 bases between. CDR3 amino acids: CASSYRVTYEQYF. CDR3 nucleotide sequence: TGTGCCAGCAGTTACCGGGTTACCTACGAGCAGTACTTC.

V usage is TRBV5-1 and J usage is TRBJ2-1; D uncertain. Germline lookup yields CDR1 SGHRS and CDR2 YFSETQ. The CDR3 is 12 residues long. V was trimmed by 0 bases and J by 8 bases, leaving 6 bases between them. The CDR3 region is CASSLDADEQFF. In DNA, the CDR3 is TGCGCCAGCAGCTTGGATGCAGATGAGCAGTTCTTC.

The chain carries TRBV5-6 and TRBJ1-5, with D unresolved. The CDR3 length is 16 residues. Germline CDR1 is SGHDT and CDR2 is YYEEEE. Between the trimmed V and J ends, which lost 0 bases and 7 bases, there was a span of 17 bases. The CDR3 bases are TGTGCCAGCAGCTTGGGAATCGGAGGGATAGGGCAGCCCCAGCATTTT. Protein sequence: CASSLGIGGIGQPQHF.

The rearrangement links TRBV11-2 to TRBJ1-3; no definite D call. V dropped 7 bases and J dropped 3 bases, with 10 bases sitting between them. Germline V gene sequence: CDR1 SGHAT, CDR2 FQNNGV. This CDR3 region has 13 residues. For the CDR3, the DNA is TGTGCCAGCAAAGTCGCCGGTGGAAACACCATATATTTT. It yields the protein CASKVAGGNTIYF.

The rearrangement links TRBV6-6 to TRBJ2-1; 12 positions match TRBD2. V lost 2 bases, J lost 10 bases, and 9 bases stayed unmatched. This CDR3 comprises 16 residues. Germline values: CDR1 MNHNY, CDR2 SVGAGI (reference sequence). Written as DNA, the CDR3 is TGTGCCAGCAGTTACGGGGCTAGCGGGAGGGCACACGAGCAGTTCTTC. Translated: CASSYGASGRAHEQFF.

The chain links TRBV19 to TRBJ1-1, with TRBD1 matching 7 bases. CDR1 is LNHDA, CDR2 SQIVND, per germline (reference sequence). Germline trimming cut 6 bases from V and 2 bases from J; bases unmatched to any gene: 12. The CDR3 totals 16 residues. Here the CDR3 DNA reads TGTGCCAGTAGAACCCCAAGTCGGGACAGCAACACTGAAGCTTTCTTT. It codes for CASRTPSRDSNTEAFF.

This chain connects TRBV5-6 to TRBJ1-5; D may be TRBD1 (6 bases). CDR1 is SGHDT and CDR2 is YYEEEE in the germline V gene. The CDR3 spans 17 residues. V was pared by 2 bases and J by 4 bases, with 19 bases between. The CDR3 reads CASSLSTGLLTNQPQHF. The CDR3 DNA follows: TGTGCCAGCAGCTTATCGACAGGCCTCCTAACTAATCAGCCCCAGCATTTT.